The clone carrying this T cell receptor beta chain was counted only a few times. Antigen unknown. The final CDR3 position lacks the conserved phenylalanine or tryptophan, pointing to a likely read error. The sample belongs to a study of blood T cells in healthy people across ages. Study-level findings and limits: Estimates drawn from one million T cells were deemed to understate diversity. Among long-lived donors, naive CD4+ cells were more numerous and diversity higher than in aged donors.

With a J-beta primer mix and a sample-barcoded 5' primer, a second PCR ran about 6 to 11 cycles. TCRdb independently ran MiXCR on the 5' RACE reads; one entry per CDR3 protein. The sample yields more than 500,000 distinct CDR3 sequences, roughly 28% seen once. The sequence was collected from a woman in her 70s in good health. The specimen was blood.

Written as DNA, the CDR3 is TGCGCCAGCAGCCAAGAAAGGGAACTAGCGGTTCGGCAGACCCAGTACCTC. This sequence encodes CASSQERELAVRQTQYL. The gene calls are TRBV4-1 and TRBJ2-5, with 8 nucleotides matching TRBD2. Trimming took 0 bases from V and 6 from J; bases not matched to a gene: 12. The germline gives CDR1 MGHRA, CDR2 YSYEKL. The CDR3 is 17 amino acids.